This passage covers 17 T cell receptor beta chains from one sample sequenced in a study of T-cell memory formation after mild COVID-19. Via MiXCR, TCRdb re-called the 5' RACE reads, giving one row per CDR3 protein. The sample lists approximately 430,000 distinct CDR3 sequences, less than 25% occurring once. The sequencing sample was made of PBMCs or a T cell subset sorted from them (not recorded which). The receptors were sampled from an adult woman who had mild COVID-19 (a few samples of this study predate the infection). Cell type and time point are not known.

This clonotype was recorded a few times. CDR3: CASSFYLFYEQYF. The CDR3 nucleotides read TGTGCCAGCAGTTTTTACCTTTTCTACGAGCAGTACTTC. This sequence joins TRBV12-3 or TRBV12-4 and TRBJ2-7; D uncertain. The V and J ends lost 3 bases and 3 bases respectively, with 9 bases between them. The CDR3 length is 13 residues.

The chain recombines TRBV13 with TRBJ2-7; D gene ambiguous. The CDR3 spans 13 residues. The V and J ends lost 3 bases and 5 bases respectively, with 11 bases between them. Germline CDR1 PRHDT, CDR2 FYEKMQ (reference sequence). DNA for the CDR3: TGTGCCAGCAGCTTCGGGTCAAGGAACGAGCAGTACTTC. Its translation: CASSFGSRNEQYF.

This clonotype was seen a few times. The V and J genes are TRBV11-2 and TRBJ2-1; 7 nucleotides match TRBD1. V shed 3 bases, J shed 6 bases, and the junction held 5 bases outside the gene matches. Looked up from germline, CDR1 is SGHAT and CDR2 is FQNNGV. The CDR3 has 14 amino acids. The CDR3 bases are TGTGCCAGCAGCTTGACAGGGATCGTCAATGAGCAGTTCTTC. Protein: CASSLTGIVNEQFF.

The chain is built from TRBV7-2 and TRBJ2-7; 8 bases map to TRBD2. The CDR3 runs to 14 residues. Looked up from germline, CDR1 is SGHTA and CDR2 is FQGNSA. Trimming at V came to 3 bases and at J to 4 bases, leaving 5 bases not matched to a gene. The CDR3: CASSFPGLEYEQYF. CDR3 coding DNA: TGTGCCAGCAGCTTCCCGGGACTAGAGTACGAGCAGTACTTC. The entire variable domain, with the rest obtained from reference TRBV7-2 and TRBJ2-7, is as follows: GAGVSQSPSNKVTEKGKDVELRCDPISGHTALYWYRQSLGQGLEFLIYFQGNSAPDKSGLPSDRFSAERTGGSVSTLTIQRTQQEDSAVYLCASSFPGLEYEQYFGPGTRLTVT.

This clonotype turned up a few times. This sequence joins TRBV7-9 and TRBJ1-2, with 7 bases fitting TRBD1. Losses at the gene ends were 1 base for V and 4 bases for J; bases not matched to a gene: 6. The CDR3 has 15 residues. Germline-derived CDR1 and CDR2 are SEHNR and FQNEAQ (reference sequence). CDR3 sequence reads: CASSLEPGGGYGYTF. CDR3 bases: TGTGCCAGCAGCTTAGAGCCAGGGGGAGGCTATGGCTACACCTTC.

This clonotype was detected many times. The CDR3 nucleotides are TGCGCCAGCAGCTTGGATCCGGGGGTGAAGACCCAGTACTTC. It encodes CASSLDPGVKTQYF. V gene TRBV5-1 combines with J gene TRBJ2-5, with D maybe TRBD2 (6 bases). Germline CDR1 and CDR2: SGHRS and YFSETQ. There are 14 residues in the CDR3. V gave up 0 bases and J gave up 6 bases, with 12 bases separating them. Based on the CDR3 plus reference TRBV5-1 and TRBJ2-5, the full variable domain is KAGVTQTPRYLIKTRGQQVTLSCSPISGHRSVSWYQQTPGQGLQFLFEYFSETQRNKGNFPGRFSGRQFSNSRSEMNVSTLELGDSALYLCASSLDPGVKTQYFGPGTRLLVL.

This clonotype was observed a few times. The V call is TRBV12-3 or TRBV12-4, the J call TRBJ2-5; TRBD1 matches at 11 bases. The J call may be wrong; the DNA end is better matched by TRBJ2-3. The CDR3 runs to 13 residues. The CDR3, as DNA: TGTGCCAGCAGTTTGGGACAGGGGGGTACGCAGTATTTT. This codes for CASSLGQGGTQYF.

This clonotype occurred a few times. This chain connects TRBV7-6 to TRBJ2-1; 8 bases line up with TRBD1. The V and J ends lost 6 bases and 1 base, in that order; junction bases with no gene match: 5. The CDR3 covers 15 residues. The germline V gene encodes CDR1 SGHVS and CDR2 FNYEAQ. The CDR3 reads CASRDGQGSYNEQFF. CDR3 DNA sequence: TGTGCCAGCAGGGATGGACAGGGTTCCTACAATGAGCAGTTCTTC.

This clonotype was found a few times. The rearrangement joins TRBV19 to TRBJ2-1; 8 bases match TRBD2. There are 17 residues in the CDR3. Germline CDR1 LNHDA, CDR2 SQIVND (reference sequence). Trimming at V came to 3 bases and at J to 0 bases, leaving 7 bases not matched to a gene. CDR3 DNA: TGTGCCAGTAGTATCCCCAGCGGGAGAGTCTCCTACAATGAGCAGTTCTTC. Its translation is CASSIPSGRVSYNEQFF.

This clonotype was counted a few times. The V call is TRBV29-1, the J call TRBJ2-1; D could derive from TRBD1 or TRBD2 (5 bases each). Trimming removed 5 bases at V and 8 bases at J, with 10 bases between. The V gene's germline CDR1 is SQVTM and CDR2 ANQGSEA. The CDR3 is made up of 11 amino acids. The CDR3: CSVRWGYEQFF. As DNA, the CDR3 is TGCAGCGTTCGGTGGGGGTATGAGCAGTTCTTC.

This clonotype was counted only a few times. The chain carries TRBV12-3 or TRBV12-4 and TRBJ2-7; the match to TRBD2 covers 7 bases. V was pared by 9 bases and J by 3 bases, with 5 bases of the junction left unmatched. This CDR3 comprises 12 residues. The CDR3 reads CASRGERYEQYF. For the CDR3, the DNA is TGTGCCAGTCGGGGGGAGCGCTACGAGCAGTACTTC.

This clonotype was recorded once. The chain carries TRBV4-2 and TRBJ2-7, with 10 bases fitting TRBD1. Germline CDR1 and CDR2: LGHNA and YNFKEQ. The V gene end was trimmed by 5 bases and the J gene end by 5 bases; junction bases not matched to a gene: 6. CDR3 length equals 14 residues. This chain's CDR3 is CASSTRQGADEQYF. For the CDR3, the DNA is TGTGCCAGCAGCACCCGACAGGGGGCCGACGAGCAGTACTTC.

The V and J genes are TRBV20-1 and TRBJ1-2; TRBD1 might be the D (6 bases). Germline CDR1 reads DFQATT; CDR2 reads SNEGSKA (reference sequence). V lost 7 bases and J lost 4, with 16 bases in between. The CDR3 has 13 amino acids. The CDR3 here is CSGSRGPGYGYTF. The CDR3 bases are TGCAGTGGCTCGCGGGGGCCTGGCTATGGCTACACCTTC.

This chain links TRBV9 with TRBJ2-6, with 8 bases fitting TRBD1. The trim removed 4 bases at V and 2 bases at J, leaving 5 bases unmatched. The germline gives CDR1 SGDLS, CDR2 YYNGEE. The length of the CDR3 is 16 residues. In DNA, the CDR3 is TGTGCCAGCAGCCCATGGACAGGGACTGGGGCCAACGTCCTGACTTTC. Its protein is CASSPWTGTGANVLTF.

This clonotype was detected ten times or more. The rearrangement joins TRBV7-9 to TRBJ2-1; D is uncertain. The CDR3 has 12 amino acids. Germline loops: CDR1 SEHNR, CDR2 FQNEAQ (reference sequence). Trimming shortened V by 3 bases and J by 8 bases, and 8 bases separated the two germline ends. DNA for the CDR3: TGTGCCAGCAGCTTTCGTTTGTATGAGCAGTTCTTC. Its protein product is CASSFRLYEQFF.

CDR3 bases: TGCAGTGCCCCTGACAGGGAGGGCACCTACGAGCAGTACTTC. Its protein product is CSAPDREGTYEQYF. The V and J genes are TRBV20-1 and TRBJ2-7; D may be TRBD1 or TRBD2 (7 bases each). V was pared by 6 bases and J by 2 bases, with 17 bases between. CDR3 length: 14 residues. Germline assignment: CDR1 DFQATT and CDR2 SNEGSKA (reference sequence).

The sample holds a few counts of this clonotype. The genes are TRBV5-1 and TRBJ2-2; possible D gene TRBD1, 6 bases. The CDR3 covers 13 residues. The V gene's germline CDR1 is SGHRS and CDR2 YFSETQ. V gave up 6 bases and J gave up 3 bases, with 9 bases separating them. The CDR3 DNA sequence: TGCGCCAGCATGAACAGGGACACCGGGGAGCTGTTTTTT. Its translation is CASMNRDTGELFF.